One T cell receptor (beta chain) is described in this entry. Its antigen is not identified. The sample originates from a study of OX40 agonist ivuxolimab in advanced cancers. About the research overall: Patients took ivuxolimab, an agonistic anti-OX40 (CD134) antibody. Partial responses were observed in three patients, of whom one had hepatocellular carcinoma and two had cutaneous melanoma. Study-wide results and limits: Among the lowest peripheral clonal expansion occurred in 0.1-3.0 mg/kg partial responders. On average, CD8+ T cells showed a greater number of expanded clones than CD4+.

Sequencing used immunoSEQ multiplex PCR; TCRdb keeps in-frame clones, though not all of them. The sample has under 90,000 clones; around 90% are singletons. Looked up from germline, CDR1 is MNHEY and CDR2 is SMNVEV (reference sequence). V was trimmed by 4 bases and J by 0 bases, leaving 4 bases between them. The CDR3 has 14 residues. The sequencing here drew on CD4+ or CD8+ T cells sorted from blood, taken in a trial of the OX40 agonist ivuxolimab. The receptor's source is an adult with an advanced solid tumor such as melanoma, head and neck, liver or kidney cancer. This rearrangement joins TRBV27 to TRBJ2-6; D not resolved. In DNA form, the CDR3 reads TGTGCCAGCAGTTCACGCTCTGGGGCCAACGTCCTGACTTTC. This encodes CASSSRSGANVLTF.